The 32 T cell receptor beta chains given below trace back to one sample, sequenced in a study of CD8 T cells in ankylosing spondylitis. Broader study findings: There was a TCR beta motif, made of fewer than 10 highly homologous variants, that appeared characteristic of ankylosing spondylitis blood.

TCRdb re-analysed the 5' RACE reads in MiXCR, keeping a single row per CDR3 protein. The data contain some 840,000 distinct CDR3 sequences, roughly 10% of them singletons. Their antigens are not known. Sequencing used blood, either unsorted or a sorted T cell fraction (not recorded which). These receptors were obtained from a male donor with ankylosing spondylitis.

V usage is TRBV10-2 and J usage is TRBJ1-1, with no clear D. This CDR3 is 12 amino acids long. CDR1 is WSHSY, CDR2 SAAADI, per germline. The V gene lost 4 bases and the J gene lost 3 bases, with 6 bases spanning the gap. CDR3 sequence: CASSVTDTEAFF. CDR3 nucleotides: TGCGCCAGCAGTGTAACCGACACTGAAGCTTTCTTT.

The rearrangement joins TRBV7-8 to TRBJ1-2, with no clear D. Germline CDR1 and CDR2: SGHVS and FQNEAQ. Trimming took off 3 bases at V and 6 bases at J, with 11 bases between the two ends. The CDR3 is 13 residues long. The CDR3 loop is CASSFPHGDGYTF. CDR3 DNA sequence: TGTGCCAGCAGCTTTCCTCACGGGGATGGCTACACCTTC.

The CDR3 reads CSARGLVEDYTF. CDR3 DNA sequence: TGCAGTGCTAGGGGCCTTGTAGAGGACTACACCTTC. The J gene is TRBJ1-2, the V gene TRBV20-1; D ambiguous. The CDR3 loop spans 12 amino acids. CDR1 and CDR2 from the germline V gene are DFQATT and SNEGSKA (reference sequence). V was clipped by 3 bases and J by 10 bases, with 15 bases between them.

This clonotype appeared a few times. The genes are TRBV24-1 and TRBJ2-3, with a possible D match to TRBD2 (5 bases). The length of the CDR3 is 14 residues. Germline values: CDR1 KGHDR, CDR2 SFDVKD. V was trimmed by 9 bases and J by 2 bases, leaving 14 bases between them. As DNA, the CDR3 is TGTGCCACCGCCCGGGAACCATACACAGATACGCAGTATTTT. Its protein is CATAREPYTDTQYF.

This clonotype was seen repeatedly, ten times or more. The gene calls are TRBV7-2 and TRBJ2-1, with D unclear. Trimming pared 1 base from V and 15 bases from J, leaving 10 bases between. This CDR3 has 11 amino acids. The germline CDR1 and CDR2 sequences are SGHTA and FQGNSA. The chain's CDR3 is CASSLVGVRFF. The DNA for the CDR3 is TGTGCCAGCAGCTTAGTTGGGGTGAGGTTCTTC.

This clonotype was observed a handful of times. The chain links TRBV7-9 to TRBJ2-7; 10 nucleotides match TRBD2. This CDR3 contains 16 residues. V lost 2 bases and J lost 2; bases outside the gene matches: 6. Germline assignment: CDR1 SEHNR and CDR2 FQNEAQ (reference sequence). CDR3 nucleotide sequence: TGTGCCAGCAGCTTACGAAGGACTAGCGGACCCTACGAGCAGTACTTC. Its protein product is CASSLRRTSGPYEQYF.

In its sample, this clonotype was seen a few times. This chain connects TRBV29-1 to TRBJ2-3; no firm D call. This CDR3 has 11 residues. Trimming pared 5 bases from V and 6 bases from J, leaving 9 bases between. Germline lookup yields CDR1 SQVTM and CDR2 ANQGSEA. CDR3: CSVRVGDTQYF. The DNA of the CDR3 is TGCAGCGTTAGGGTAGGCGATACGCAGTATTTT.

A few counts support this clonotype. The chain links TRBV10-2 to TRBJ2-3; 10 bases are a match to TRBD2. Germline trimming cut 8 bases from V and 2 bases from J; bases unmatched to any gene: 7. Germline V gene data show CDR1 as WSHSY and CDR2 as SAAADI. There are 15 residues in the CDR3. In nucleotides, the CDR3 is TGCGCCAGCGGGGCTAGCGGGGGTGCCACAGATACGCAGTATTTT. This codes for CASGASGGATDTQYF.

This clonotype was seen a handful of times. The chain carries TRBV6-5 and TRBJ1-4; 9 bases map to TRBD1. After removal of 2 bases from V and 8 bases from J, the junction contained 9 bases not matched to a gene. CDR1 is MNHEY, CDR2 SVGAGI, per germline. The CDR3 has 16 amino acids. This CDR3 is CASSYRVGQGAEKLFF. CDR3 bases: TGTGCCAGCAGTTACCGAGTGGGACAGGGTGCAGAAAAACTGTTTTTT.

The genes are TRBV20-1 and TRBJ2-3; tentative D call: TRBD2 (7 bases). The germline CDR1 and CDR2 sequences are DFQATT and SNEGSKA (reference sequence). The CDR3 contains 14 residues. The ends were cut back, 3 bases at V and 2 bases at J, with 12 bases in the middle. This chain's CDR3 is CSARWGGLTDTQYF. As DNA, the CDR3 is TGCAGTGCTAGGTGGGGGGGCCTCACAGATACGCAGTATTTT.

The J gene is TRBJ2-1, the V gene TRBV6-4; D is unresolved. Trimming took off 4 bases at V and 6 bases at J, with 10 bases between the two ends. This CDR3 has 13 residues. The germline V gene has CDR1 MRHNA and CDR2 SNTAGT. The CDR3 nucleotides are TGTGCCAGCAGTGTGGAGCGCGGCAATGAGCAGTTCTTC. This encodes CASSVERGNEQFF.

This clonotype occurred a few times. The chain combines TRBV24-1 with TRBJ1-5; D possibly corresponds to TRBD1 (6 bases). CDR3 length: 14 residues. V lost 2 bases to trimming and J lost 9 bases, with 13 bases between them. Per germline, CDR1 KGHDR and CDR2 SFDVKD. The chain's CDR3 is CATSDSRGGLPQHF. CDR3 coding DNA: TGTGCCACCAGTGATTCCCGGGGGGGGCTGCCCCAGCATTTT.

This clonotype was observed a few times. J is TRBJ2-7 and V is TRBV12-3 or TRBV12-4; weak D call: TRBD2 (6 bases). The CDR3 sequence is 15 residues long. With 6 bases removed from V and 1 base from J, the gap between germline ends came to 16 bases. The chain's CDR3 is CASSLAGPRSYEQYF. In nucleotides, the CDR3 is TGTGCCAGCAGCCTGGCGGGGCCCAGGTCCTACGAGCAGTACTTC.

Written as DNA, the CDR3 is TGTGCCAGCAGCCGACAGGGGCCTTTCTACGAGCAGTACTTC. It yields the protein CASSRQGPFYEQYF. This chain connects TRBV3-1 to TRBJ2-7; 8 bases line up with TRBD1. The CDR3 length is 14 residues. V lost 4 bases, J lost 3 bases, and 5 bases stayed unmatched. Germline CDR1 LGHDT, CDR2 YNNKEL (reference sequence).

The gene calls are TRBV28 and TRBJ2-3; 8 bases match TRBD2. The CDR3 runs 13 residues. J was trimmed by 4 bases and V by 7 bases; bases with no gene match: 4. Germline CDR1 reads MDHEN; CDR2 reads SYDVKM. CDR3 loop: CASKGLEADTQYF. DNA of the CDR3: TGTGCCAGCAAGGGACTAGAGGCAGATACGCAGTATTTT. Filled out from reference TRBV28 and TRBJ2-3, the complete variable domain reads DVKVTQSSRYLVKRTGEKVFLECVQDMDHENMFWYRQDPGLGLRLIYFSYDVKMKEKGDIPEGYSVSREKKERFSLILESASTNQTSMYLCASKGLEADTQYFGPGTRLTVL.

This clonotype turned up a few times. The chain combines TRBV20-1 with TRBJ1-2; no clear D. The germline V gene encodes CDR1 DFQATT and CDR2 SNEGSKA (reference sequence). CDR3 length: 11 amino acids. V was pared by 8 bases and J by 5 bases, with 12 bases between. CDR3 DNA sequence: TGCAGTCCCAGCCAGCCTTATGGCTACACCTTC. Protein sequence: CSPSQPYGYTF.

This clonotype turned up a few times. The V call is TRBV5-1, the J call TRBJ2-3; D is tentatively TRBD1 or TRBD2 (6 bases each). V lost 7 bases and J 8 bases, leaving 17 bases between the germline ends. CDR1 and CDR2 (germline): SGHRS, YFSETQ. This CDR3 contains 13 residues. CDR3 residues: CASLDRTGGTQYF. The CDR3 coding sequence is TGCGCCAGCCTCGACAGGACCGGGGGTACGCAGTATTTT. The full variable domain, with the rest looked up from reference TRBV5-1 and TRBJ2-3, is KAGVTQTPRYLIKTRGQQVTLSCSPISGHRSVSWYQQTPGQGLQFLFEYFSETQRNKGNFPGRFSGRQFSNSRSEMNVSTLELGDSALYLCASLDRTGGTQYFGPGTRLTVL.

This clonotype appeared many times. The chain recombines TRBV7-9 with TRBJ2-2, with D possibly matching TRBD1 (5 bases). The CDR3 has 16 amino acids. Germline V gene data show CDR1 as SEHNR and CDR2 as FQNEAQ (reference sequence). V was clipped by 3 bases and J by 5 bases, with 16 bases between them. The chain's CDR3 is CASSFFTGEWTGELFF. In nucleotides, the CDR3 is TGTGCCAGCAGCTTTTTCACAGGAGAATGGACCGGGGAGCTGTTTTTT.

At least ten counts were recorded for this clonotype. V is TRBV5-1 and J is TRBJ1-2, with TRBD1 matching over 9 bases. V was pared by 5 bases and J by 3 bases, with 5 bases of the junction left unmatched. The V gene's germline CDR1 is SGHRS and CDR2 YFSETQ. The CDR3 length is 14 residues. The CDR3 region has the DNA TGCGCCAGCAGAAGGGACAGGGCCGACTATGGCTACACCTTC. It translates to CASRRDRADYGYTF.

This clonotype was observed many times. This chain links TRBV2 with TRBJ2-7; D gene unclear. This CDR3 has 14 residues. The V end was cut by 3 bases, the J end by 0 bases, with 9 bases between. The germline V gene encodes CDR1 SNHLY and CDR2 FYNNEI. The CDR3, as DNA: TGTGCCAGCAGTGATGAACTCCTCTCCTACGAGCAGTACTTC. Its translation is CASSDELLSYEQYF.

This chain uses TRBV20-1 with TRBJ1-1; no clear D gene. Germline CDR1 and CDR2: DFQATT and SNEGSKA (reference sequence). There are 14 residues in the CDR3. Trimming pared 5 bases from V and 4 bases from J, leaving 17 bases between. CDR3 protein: CSAPGYAGGTEAFF. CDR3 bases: TGCAGTGCTCCGGGCTATGCCGGCGGCACTGAAGCTTTCTTT.

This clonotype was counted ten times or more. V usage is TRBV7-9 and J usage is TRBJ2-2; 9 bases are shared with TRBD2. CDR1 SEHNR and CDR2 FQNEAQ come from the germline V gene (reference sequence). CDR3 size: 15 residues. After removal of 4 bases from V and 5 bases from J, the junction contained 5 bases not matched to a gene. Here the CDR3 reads CASSSRTSETGELFF. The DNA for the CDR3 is TGTGCCAGCAGCTCACGGACTAGCGAGACCGGGGAGCTGTTTTTT. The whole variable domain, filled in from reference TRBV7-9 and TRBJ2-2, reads DTGVSQNPRHKITKRGQNVTFRCDPISEHNRLYWYRQTLGQGPEFLTYFQNEAQLEKSRLLSDRFSAERPKGSFSTLEIQRTEQGDSAMYLCASSSRTSETGELFFGEGSRLTVL.

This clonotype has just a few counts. CDR3 coding DNA: TGCAGTGCTAGTCGAGTCACCCAAGAGACCCAGTACTTC. Amino acids: CSASRVTQETQYF. This chain uses TRBV20-1 with TRBJ2-5; D gene ambiguous. The CDR3 runs to 13 residues. Per germline, CDR1 DFQATT and CDR2 SNEGSKA (reference sequence). Trimming removed 3 bases from V and 1 base from J, with 9 bases in between.

The CDR3 is CASSLEGSTGNTIYF. As DNA, the CDR3 is TGCGCCAGCAGCTTGGAAGGCAGTACTGGAAACACCATATATTTT. The chain employs TRBV5-1 and TRBJ1-3; D uncertain. The V end was cut by 0 bases, the J end by 2 bases, with 9 bases between. The CDR3 runs to 15 residues. CDR1 is SGHRS, CDR2 YFSETQ, per germline. Full variable domain (outside the CDR3, taken from reference TRBV5-1 and TRBJ1-3): KAGVTQTPRYLIKTRGQQVTLSCSPISGHRSVSWYQQTPGQGLQFLFEYFSETQRNKGNFPGRFSGRQFSNSRSEMNVSTLELGDSALYLCASSLEGSTGNTIYFGEGSWLTVV.

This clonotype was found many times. Here the CDR3 reads CASSQYRAGYTF. The CDR3 DNA reads as TGTGCCAGCAGTCAATACAGGGCCGGCTACACCTTC. The chain is built from TRBV12-3 or TRBV12-4 and TRBJ1-2, with D tentatively TRBD1 (6 bases). Trimming removed 5 bases at V and 8 bases at J, with 12 bases between. The CDR3 runs 12 residues.

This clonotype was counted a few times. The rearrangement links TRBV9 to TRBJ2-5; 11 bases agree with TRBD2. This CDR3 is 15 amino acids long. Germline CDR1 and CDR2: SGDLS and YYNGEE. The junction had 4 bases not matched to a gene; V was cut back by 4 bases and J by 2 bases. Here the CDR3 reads CASSHGTSGQETQYF. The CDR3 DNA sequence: TGTGCCAGCAGCCACGGGACTAGCGGACAAGAGACCCAGTACTTC.

The chain's CDR3 is CASSQEISGQGSYEQYF. CDR3 coding DNA: TGCGCCAGCAGCCAAGAAATCTCGGGACAGGGATCCTACGAGCAGTACTTC. The rearrangement joins TRBV4-3 to TRBJ2-7; TRBD1 aligns across 9 bases. CDR1 and CDR2 (germline): LGHNA, YSLEER. The CDR3 has 17 residues. V lost 0 bases, J lost 1 base, and 7 bases stayed unmatched.

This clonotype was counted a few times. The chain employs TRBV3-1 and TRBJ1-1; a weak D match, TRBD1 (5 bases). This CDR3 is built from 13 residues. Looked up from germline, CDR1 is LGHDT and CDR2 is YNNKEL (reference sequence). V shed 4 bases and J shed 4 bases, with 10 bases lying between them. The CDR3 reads CASSRKGITEAFF. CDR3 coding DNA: TGTGCCAGCAGCCGTAAGGGGATCACTGAAGCTTTCTTT. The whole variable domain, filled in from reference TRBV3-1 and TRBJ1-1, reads DTAVSQTPKYLVTQMGNDKSIKCEQNLGHDTMYWYKQDSKKFLKIMFSYNNKELIINETVPNRFSPKSPDKAHLNLHINSLELGDSAVYFCASSRKGITEAFFGQGTRLTVV.

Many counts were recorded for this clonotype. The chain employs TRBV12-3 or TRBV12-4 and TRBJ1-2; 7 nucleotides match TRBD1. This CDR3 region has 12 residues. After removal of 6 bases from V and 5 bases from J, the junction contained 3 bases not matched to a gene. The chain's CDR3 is CASSRQGYGYTF. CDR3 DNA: TGTGCCAGCAGCCGACAGGGATATGGCTACACCTTC.

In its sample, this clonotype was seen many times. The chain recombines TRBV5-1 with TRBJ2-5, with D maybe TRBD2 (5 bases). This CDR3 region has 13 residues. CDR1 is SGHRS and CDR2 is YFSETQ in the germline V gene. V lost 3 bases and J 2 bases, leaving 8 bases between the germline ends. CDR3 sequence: CASSWTPQETQYF. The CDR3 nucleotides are TGCGCCAGCAGCTGGACTCCTCAAGAGACCCAGTACTTC. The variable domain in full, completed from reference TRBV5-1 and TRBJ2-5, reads KAGVTQTPRYLIKTRGQQVTLSCSPISGHRSVSWYQQTPGQGLQFLFEYFSETQRNKGNFPGRFSGRQFSNSRSEMNVSTLELGDSALYLCASSWTPQETQYFGPGTRLLVL.

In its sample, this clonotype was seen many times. CDR3 loop: CASSSVTGDRQYF. The CDR3 region has the DNA TGTGCCAGCAGCTCAGTGACAGGGGATCGGCAGTACTTC. This chain uses TRBV7-2 with TRBJ2-7; 8 bases align to TRBD1. Germline V lookup: CDR1 SGHTA, CDR2 FQGNSA. After removal of 4 bases from V and 9 bases from J, the junction contained 8 bases not matched to a gene. The CDR3 has 13 amino acids.

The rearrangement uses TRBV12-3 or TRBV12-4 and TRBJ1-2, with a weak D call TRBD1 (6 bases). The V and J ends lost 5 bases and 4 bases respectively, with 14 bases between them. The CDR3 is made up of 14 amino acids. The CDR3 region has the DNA TGTGCCAGCAGTCCCCAATCAGGGGTCTATGGCTACACCTTC. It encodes CASSPQSGVYGYTF.